Listed below are T cell receptor beta chains from one sample, sequenced in a study of shared clonotypes between healthy human individuals. Here immunoSEQ multiplex PCR was the method, and the copy in TCRdb shows in-frame clones only, minus some. This sample carries a few million clones, 85% to 95% of them seen once, and the ten largest clones take 0.3% to 0.4%. The sequencing sample was made of naive CD4+ T cells from PBMCs. The receptors stem from a young man in good health. Some clones in this sample may be carry-over from other donors' samples. The CDR3 runs from the conserved cysteine through the conserved F or W. The order of the fields is D gene, V gene, clone size, J gene, CDR3 DNA, CDR3 protein. The D gene is left open where the match is weak. Size is stated for part of the rows, as once, few or many counts, or as a class when the clone is expanded.

TRBD2	TRBV5-1	.	TRBJ2-7	TGCGCCAGCAGCTGGGGGGGAGACAGAAACGAGCAGTACTTC	CASSWGGDRNEQYF
.	TRBV5-1	.	TRBJ2-5	TGCGCCAGCAGCTTGGGGCAGCTACAAGAGACCCAGTACTTC	CASSLGQLQETQYF
TRBD1	TRBV11-2	.	TRBJ1-1	TGTGCCAGCAGCGACGACAGGGACACTGAAGCTTTCTTT	CASSDDRDTEAFF
.	TRBV4-1	.	TRBJ2-1	TGCGCCAGCAGCCAAGCCTCCTACAATGAGCAGTTCTTC	CASSQASYNEQFF
.	TRBV21-1	.	TRBJ2-5	TGTGCCAGCAGCGAGACTAGCGGGAGAGAGAAAGAGACCCAGTACTTC	CASSETSGREKETQYF
.	TRBV7-2	.	TRBJ1-5	TGTGCCAGCAGCCTGCATAGCAATCAGCCCCAGCATTTT	CASSLHSNQPQHF
.	TRBV7-9	.	TRBJ1-4	TGTGCCAGCAGCTCAGTTGAACTTGGTAATGAAAAACTGTTTTTT	CASSSVELGNEKLFF
.	TRBV6-5	.	TRBJ2-7	TGTGCCAGCACCCAGGGCTCCACTCTCTACGAGCAGTACTTC	CASTQGSTLYEQYF
TRBD1	TRBV30	.	TRBJ2-1	TGTGCCTGTACAGGGGGCGCTGACAATGAGCAGTTCTTC	CACTGGADNEQFF
TRBD2	TRBV15	.	TRBJ2-7	TGTGCCACCAGCAGAGATGTAGGGACTAGTCGAGTCTACGAGCAGTACTTC	CATSRDVGTSRVYEQYF
TRBD1	TRBV7-2	.	TRBJ2-1	TGTGCCAGCAGCTTATGGTCGACAGGGGCGGGTGAGCAGTTCTTC	CASSLWSTGAGEQFF
.	TRBV2	.	TRBJ1-5	TGTGCCAGCAGCTCAACAGGGCGACAGCCCCAGCATTTT	CASSSTGRQPQHF
TRBD2	TRBV7-2	.	TRBJ2-3	TGTGCCAGCAGCCTAACTAGCGGGAGGATGGCAGATACGCAGTATTTT	CASSLTSGRMADTQYF
TRBD1	TRBV29-1	once	TRBJ2-5	TGCAGCGTTGTTGAGACAGGGGGCACGGAGACCCAGTACTTC	CSVVETGGTETQYF
TRBD2	TRBV7-3	.	TRBJ2-3	TGTGCCAGCAGCCTATGGACTAGCGGGGGCGCAAGCACAGATACGCAGTATTTT	CASSLWTSGGASTDTQYF
TRBD2	TRBV29-1	.	TRBJ2-3	TGCAGCGTTACCCCTAGCGGGCCAGGGACAGATACGCAGTATTTT	CSVTPSGPGTDTQYF
.	TRBV4-2	.	TRBJ1-1	TGTGCCAGCAGCCAAGAATGGTCCGGGGGCGGCACTGAAGCTTTCTTT	CASSQEWSGGGTEAFF
TRBD1	TRBV7-9	once	TRBJ2-7	TGTGCCAGCAGCTTAGGGGGGACAGGCGAGCAGTACTTC	CASSLGGTGEQYF
.	TRBV11-2	.	TRBJ1-4	TGTGCCAGCAGCTTCTTGGGGGAAAAACTGTTTTTT	CASSFLGEKLFF
TRBD2	TRBV4-3	.	TRBJ2-1	TGCGCCAGCAGCCAAGGCGTAGCGGGAGATTTTTATAATGAGCAGTTCTTC	CASSQGVAGDFYNEQFF
.	TRBV5-1	.	TRBJ2-1	TGCGCCAGCAGCTTGGATACAAGCTCCTACAATGAGCAGTTCTTC	CASSLDTSSYNEQFF
.	TRBV4-2	.	TRBJ1-1	TGTGCCACGGCAACCGGGGGGTCCCACAACACTGAAGCTTTCTTT	CATATGGSHNTEAFF